This T cell receptor (beta chain) is drawn from a study of Ad26.COV2.S vaccination and SARS-CoV-2 variants. Study-wide context: It was the COV1001 Ad26.COV2.S trial arm that included the donor. Ad26.COV2.S, an intramuscular injection, was given once or twice 56 days apart. Study results and caveats: Total T cell responses, in the TCR breadth and depth analyses, may have been underestimated. There was reportedly substantial breadth in spike-specific CD8+ and CD4+ T cell responses after vaccination.

Note on this clone: Its antigen is unidentified.

The repertoire was sequenced with immunoSEQ multiplex PCR; TCRdb's copy has only in-frame clones and lacks some. The table lists about 680,000 clones, more than 70% of them singletons. As for treatment: roughly 20 received Ad26.COV2.S at low or high dose, single or two shots; 5 received placebo; per-sample allocation not given. Repertoires come from day 63 after the first vaccine or placebo injection. CDR3 size: 16 residues. Looked up from germline, CDR1 is SGDLS and CDR2 is YYNGEE. Trimming removed 4 bases from V and 8 bases from J; junction bases left unmatched: 11. The material sequenced was peripheral blood, taken in a trial of Ad26.COV2.S vaccine versus placebo. This sequence was found in a person aged 18-60 years who received the Ad26.COV2.S COVID-19 vaccine or a placebo. The chain couples TRBV9 to TRBJ2-4; TRBD1 agrees at 11 bases. The CDR3 DNA sequence: TGTGCCAGCAGCCCGAGGGGGACAGGGGGGAAGGACATTCAGTACTTC. Translating it yields CASSPRGTGGKDIQYF.